This T cell receptor beta chain was identified in a study of blood T cell repertoires in COVID-19. Looking at the study overall: The United States, Italy and Spain provided the acute and convalescent COVID-19 samples. The analysed material was cDNA or gDNA that came from T cells, B-cell-depleted T cells, or PBMCs.

Original processing notes: Reference gene primer amplification in the assay estimated nucleated cell counts. Libraries were prepared by immunoSEQ multiplex PCR; TCRdb keeps only in-frame clonotypes and omits some of them. D and trimming come from the DNA, and the V and J calls and clone size come from that table. The sample yields over 200,000 clones, roughly 86% seen once. Germline loops: CDR1 MNHEY, CDR2 SVGAGI. J lost 1 base, V lost 6 bases, and 1 base had no gene match. The CDR3 is made up of 14 amino acids. In the case of this clone: Within the sample, other DNA sequences also encode this same CDR3.

The rearrangement links TRBV6-5 to TRBJ2-3; 10 nucleotides line up with TRBD2. Sequencing was performed on peripheral blood. This receptor was identified in a young woman who had recovered from COVID-19. For the CDR3, the DNA is TGTGCCAGCAGAACTAGCGGGGGCACAGATACGCAGTATTTT. This translates into CASRTSGGTDTQYF.